The source of this TCR beta chain is a study of T-cell reconstitution after alpha-beta-depleted transplantation in children (dated by TCRdb to about 2016). In the study overall: T-cell immune reconstitution after TCRalphabeta/CD19-depleted allogeneic hematopoietic cell transplantation in children was quantitatively tracked in the study by means of TCR repertoire profiling. General conclusions and limits of the study: Over the following months the frequencies of hyperexpanded clones went down, and after one year T-cell counts and TCRbeta diversity were mostly credited to newly produced T cells. In some patients, the high TCRbeta diversity seen at day 60 was put down to recipient T cells and intrathymic progenitors that had survived conditioning. About two months after transplant, the apparently early recovery of alphabetaT-cell counts reportedly depended on just several hundred clones that had expanded rapidly and came from non-depleted graft cells.

With respect to this clonotype: Its antigen is currently not known. One base away there is no much larger clone; base qualities are not given.

CDR3 length: 16 amino acids, cysteine to phenylalanine. Solely the CDR3 DNA is kept, with 48 bases framed from the first base. V is pruned by 7 bases and J by 2 bases, leaving 5 bases of the junction without a gene match. The germline V gene (reference sequence) yields SEHNR for CDR1 and FQNEAQ for CDR2. Library preparation was by PCR. Sequenced on an Illumina HiSeq 2500. TCR library preparation used molecular barcoding, with unique molecular identifiers applied to normalize quantification of the TCRbeta repertoire. TCRdb cleaned the public reads at Q25 with fastp, built clones with MiXCR and kept in-frame beta chains. Here each entry gathers all rows of one CDR3 protein and keeps the most common genes and DNA. For this sample the table gives 550,000 to 800,000 distinct CDR3 sequences, of which approximately 14% were detected only once. 0.79% of the sample is in the top ten clones. According to the study, the label for this sample's treatment or condition signals: allogeneic hematopoietic cell transplantation with graft depleted of TCRalphabeta T cells and CD19 B cells. The transplant recipients were children given TCRalphabeta/CD19-depleted allogeneic hematopoietic cell grafts.

This clonotype was obtained from a girl between 2 and 10 years old with congenital amegakaryocytic thrombocytopenia, due to receive a stem cell transplant. The source material was PBMCs, sampled before TCRalphabeta/CD19-depleted stem cell transplant. The chain is assembled from TRBV7-9 and TRBJ2-1; the junction holds 13 bases that match TRBD2. The nucleotides read TGTGCCAGCACCCCGACTAGCGGGAGGCCCTACAATGAGCAGTTCTTC. Translated, it gives CASTPTSGRPYNEQFF.